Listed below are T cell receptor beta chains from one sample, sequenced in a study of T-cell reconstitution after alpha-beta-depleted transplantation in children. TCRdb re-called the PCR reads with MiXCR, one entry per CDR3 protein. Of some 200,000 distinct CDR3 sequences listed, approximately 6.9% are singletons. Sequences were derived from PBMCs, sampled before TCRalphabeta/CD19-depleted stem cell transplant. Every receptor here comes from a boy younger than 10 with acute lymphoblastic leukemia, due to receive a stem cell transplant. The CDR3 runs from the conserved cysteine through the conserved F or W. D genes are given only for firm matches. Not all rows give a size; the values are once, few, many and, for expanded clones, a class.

CDR3: CASSQGPRTSSSEQFF; DNA: TGTGCCAGCAGCCAAGGCCCGCGGACTAGTTCGAGTGAGCAGTTCTTC; D: TRBD2; size: many; V: TRBV12-3/TRBV12-4; length: 16; J: TRBJ2-1
CDR3: CASSGGGYEQYF; DNA: TGCGCCAGCAGCGGAGGGGGTTACGAGCAGTACTTC; D: NA; size: many; V: TRBV5-1; length: 12; J: TRBJ2-7
CDR3: CASSLVVGGSNQPQHF; DNA: TGTGCCAGCAGCTTGGTTGTAGGGGGGAGCAATCAGCCCCAGCATTTT; D: NA; size: few; V: TRBV5-5; length: 16; J: TRBJ1-5
CDR3: CASSLGRMNQETQYF; DNA: TGCGCCAGCAGCTTGGGACGGATGAACCAAGAGACCCAGTACTTC; D: NA; size: many; V: TRBV5-1; length: 15; J: TRBJ2-5
CDR3: CASSLGRLAANTGELFF; DNA: TGTGCCAGCAGCTTGGGGCGCCTAGCTGCGAACACCGGGGAGCTGTTTTTT; D: NA; size: NA; V: TRBV5-6; length: 17; J: TRBJ2-2
CDR3: CASSPRDRELGAQHF; DNA: TGTGCCAGCAGTCCCCGGGACAGGGAGTTGGGGGCCCAGCATTTT; D: TRBD1; size: few; V: TRBV12-3/TRBV12-4; length: 15; J: TRBJ1-5
CDR3: CASSLDPRAGNTIYF; DNA: TGTGCCAGCAGTTTAGACCCAAGAGCCGGAAACACCATATATTTT; D: NA; size: many; V: TRBV7-9; length: 15; J: TRBJ1-3
CDR3: CASSEALRLADTDTQYF; DNA: TGTGCCAGCAGTGAAGCGCTTCGACTAGCGGACACAGATACGCAGTATTTT; D: TRBD2; size: NA; V: TRBV2; length: 17; J: TRBJ2-3
CDR3: CASSPNSGVVGNYNEQFF; DNA: TGTGCCAGCAGTCCCAACAGCGGGGTAGTGGGGAACTACAATGAGCAGTTCTTC; D: TRBD2; size: NA; V: TRBV6-1; length: 18; J: TRBJ2-1
CDR3: CASSTGGSYNSPLHF; DNA: TGTGCCAGCAGCACAGGGGGCTCCTATAATTCACCCCTCCACTTT; D: TRBD1; size: few; V: TRBV11-3; length: 15; J: TRBJ1-6
CDR3: CASSLRWVVTEAFF; DNA: TGTGCCAGCAGTTTAAGGTGGGTGGTCACTGAAGCTTTCTTT; D: NA; size: NA; V: TRBV28; length: 14; J: TRBJ1-1